This section outlines one T cell receptor (beta chain) sequence together with its context. The CDR3 sequence is 13 residues long. The germline V gene has CDR1 MNHEY and CDR2 SVGEGT. V lost 3 bases to trimming and J lost 1 base, with 7 bases between them. The data originate from a study of blood T cell repertoires in COVID-19. Across the whole study: The study drew acute and convalescent COVID-19 samples from the United States, Italy and Spain.

Sequenced by immunoSEQ multiplex PCR; TCRdb stores in-frame clones only, minus some. The repertoire holds under 75,000 clones, with around 82% as singletons. Sequencing was done on a sample of peripheral blood. The V gene is TRBV6-2 or TRBV6-3, the J gene TRBJ2-7; tentatively, D is TRBD2 (6 bases). The receptor was isolated from a man in his fifties or sixties with acute or convalescent COVID-19. The DNA of the CDR3 is TGTGCCAGCAGTTATGGGGGGTCCTACGAGCAGTACTTC. This codes for CASSYGGSYEQYF.